The 26 T cell receptor beta chains given below trace back to one sample, sequenced in a study of T-cell reconstitution after alpha-beta-depleted transplantation in children. TCRbeta library preparation incorporated unique molecular identifiers. TCRdb independently ran MiXCR on the PCR reads; one entry per CDR3 protein. The sample includes around 400,000 distinct CDR3 sequences, around 9.9% seen only once; the top ten take nearly 5.5%. This material consisted of PBMCs from the stem cell graft donor, taken from the stem cell graft. The origin of the receptors is a human donor who donated a stem cell graft to a child with acute myeloid leukemia.

The chain is built from TRBV10-3 and TRBJ1-4, with D possibly TRBD1 on 5 matching bases. V was trimmed by 0 bases and J by 14 bases, leaving 10 bases between them. This CDR3 is 12 amino acids long. CDR1 is ENHRY, CDR2 SYGVKD, per germline. CDR3 amino acids: CAISESSRVLFF. CDR3 nucleotide sequence: TGTGCCATCAGTGAGTCGAGCAGGGTCCTGTTTTTT.

The chain recombines TRBV12-3 or TRBV12-4 with TRBJ2-7; D is possibly TRBD1 or TRBD2 (5 bases each). Trimming cost V 7 bases and J 5 bases, with 24 bases left between them. There are 16 residues in the CDR3. The CDR3 sequence: CASTTKRARVVNEQYF. The CDR3 nucleotides read TGTGCCAGCACCACTAAGAGGGCCAGGGTGGTGAACGAGCAGTACTTC.

V usage is TRBV6-2 or TRBV6-3 and J usage is TRBJ2-1, with TRBD2 matching over 7 bases. CDR3 length: 15 amino acids. After removal of 8 bases from V and 5 bases from J, the junction contained 12 bases not matched to a gene. CDR1 is MNHEY, CDR2 SVGEGT, per germline. The chain's CDR3 is CASSPERGVHNEQFF. Written as DNA, the CDR3 is TGTGCCAGCTCCCCTGAACGGGGGGTCCACAATGAGCAGTTCTTC.

This clonotype was recorded a few times. The gene calls are TRBV6-1 and TRBJ2-1, with 9 bases aligning to TRBD1. J gave up 7 bases and V 7 bases, and 11 bases lay outside the gene matches. The CDR3 has 15 amino acids. Germline CDR1 MNHNS, CDR2 SASEGT. Here the CDR3 reads CASTRPGQGRNEQFF. CDR3 coding DNA: TGTGCCAGCACCCGCCCGGGACAGGGACGAAATGAGCAGTTCTTC.

This clonotype appeared a few times. The gene calls are TRBV19 and TRBJ2-1; unclear D gene. Germline-derived CDR1 and CDR2 are LNHDA and SQIVND (reference sequence). The length of the CDR3 is 9 residues. DNA of the CDR3: TGTGACGGGCCCAATGAGCAGTTCTTC. Residues: CDGPNEQFF. Together with reference TRBV19 and TRBJ2-1, the CDR3 gives the full variable domain: DGGITQSPKYLFRKEGQNVTLSCEQNLNHDAMYWYRQDPGQGLRLIYYSQIVNDFQKGDIAEGYSVSREKKESFPLTVTSAQKNPTAFYLCDGPNEQFFGPGTRLTVL.

The table lists this clonotype with many counts. J is TRBJ1-6 and V is TRBV20-1; maybe TRBD1 (6 bases). The CDR3 runs 14 residues. Trimming removed 2 bases from V and 8 bases from J, with 13 bases in between. Germline V gene lookup returns CDR1 DFQATT and CDR2 SNEGSKA (reference sequence). CDR3 amino acids: CSARPLGADSPLHF. The CDR3 region has the DNA TGCAGTGCTAGACCGCTGGGGGCGGATTCACCCCTCCACTTT.

This clonotype was seen more than once but under ten times. The chain links TRBV6-2 or TRBV6-3 to TRBJ1-1; D is unresolved. Trimming cost V 2 bases and J 4 bases, with 8 bases left between them. The CDR3 covers 13 residues. CDR1 and CDR2 (germline): MNHEY, SVGEGT. The chain's CDR3 is CASSYMAATEAFF. For the CDR3, the DNA is TGTGCCAGCAGTTACATGGCAGCCACTGAAGCTTTCTTT.

The chain links TRBV29-1 to TRBJ1-1; D gene ambiguous. The germline gives CDR1 SQVTM, CDR2 ANQGSEA. The CDR3 is 12 amino acids. V lost 1 base and J 5 bases, leaving 8 bases between the germline ends. CDR3 loop: CSVEAQTTEAFF. In nucleotides, the CDR3 is TGCAGCGTTGAAGCGCAGACAACTGAAGCTTTCTTT.

This chain uses TRBV11-3 with TRBJ2-7; D gene unclear. V was clipped by 5 bases and J by 3 bases, with 11 bases between them. CDR1 SGHNT and CDR2 YENEEA come from the germline V gene. This CDR3 contains 13 residues. The CDR3 spells CASSAGALYEQYF. Written as DNA, the CDR3 is TGTGCCAGCAGCGCCGGAGCCCTCTACGAGCAGTACTTC.

This clonotype was seen more than once but under ten times. The chain uses TRBV19 and TRBJ2-1; tentative D call: TRBD2 (6 bases). Trimming pared 1 base from V and 1 base from J, leaving 14 bases between. This CDR3 contains 17 residues. CDR1 and CDR2 (germline): LNHDA, SQIVND (reference sequence). The CDR3 reads CASSIAGVTGSYNEQFF. The CDR3 DNA is TGTGCCAGTAGTATAGCGGGAGTGACTGGGTCCTACAATGAGCAGTTCTTC.

The chain couples TRBV6-5 to TRBJ2-7; TRBD1 aligns across 7 bases. J was trimmed by 2 bases and V by 2 bases; bases with no gene match: 12. CDR3 length: 17 residues. Looked up from germline, CDR1 is MNHEY and CDR2 is SVGAGI. In DNA form, the CDR3 reads TGTGCCAGCAGTTACAGGGTACGAGGGACAGACACCTACGAGCAGTACTTC. This encodes CASSYRVRGTDTYEQYF.

This clonotype was counted only a few times. The V gene is TRBV20-1, the J gene TRBJ2-5, with 8 bases matching TRBD2. J was trimmed by 1 base and V by 5 bases; bases with no gene match: 3. The CDR3 consists of 13 residues. In germline, CDR1 is DFQATT, CDR2 SNEGSKA (reference sequence). The CDR3 sequence is CSAPGLVQETQYF. As DNA, the CDR3 is TGCAGTGCTCCGGGACTAGTCCAAGAGACCCAGTACTTC.

A word on this clonotype: An end of the junction differs from the germline gene, which may be a read error. This chain connects TRBV15 to TRBJ2-1; TRBD2 is a possible D gene (6 bases). CDR1 and CDR2 (germline): LNHNV, YYDKDF (reference sequence). This CDR3 spans 14 amino acids. CDR3 region: CATRRAGSWGEQFF. The CDR3 bases are TGTGCCACCAGAAGAGCGGGTTCCTGGGGTGAGCAGTTCTTC.

The chain uses TRBV12-3 or TRBV12-4 and TRBJ1-1; TRBD1 agrees at 7 bases. The V and J ends lost 3 bases and 1 base, in that order; junction bases with no gene match: 5. The CDR3 runs 15 residues. The CDR3 here is CASSFVRDRNTEAFF. The CDR3 DNA sequence: TGTGCCAGCAGTTTCGTGAGGGACAGGAACACTGAAGCTTTCTTT.

The V and J genes are TRBV30 and TRBJ2-2; D might be TRBD1 (6 bases). The germline V gene encodes CDR1 GTSNPN and CDR2 SVGIG (reference sequence). The CDR3 has 14 amino acids. V was clipped by 2 bases and J by 2 bases, with 9 bases between them. The CDR3 reads CAWSPQGNTGELFF. The CDR3 coding sequence is TGTGCCTGGAGTCCACAGGGAAACACCGGGGAGCTGTTTTTT.

The gene calls are TRBV20-1 and TRBJ1-2; D unclear. Germline V lookup: CDR1 DFQATT, CDR2 SNEGSKA (reference sequence). The CDR3 has 12 amino acids. The V end lost 2 bases, the J end lost 5 bases, and 9 bases lay between the germline ends. The CDR3 region has the DNA TGCAGTGCTAGAAATTTGGGATATGGCTACACCTTC. Translated: CSARNLGYGYTF.

This clonotype was seen more than once but under ten times. The genes are TRBV20-1 and TRBJ2-1; the D gene is possibly TRBD1 (6 bases). CDR3 length: 12 residues. The ends were cut back, 3 bases at V and 6 bases at J, with 9 bases in the middle. Germline CDR1 DFQATT, CDR2 SNEGSKA (reference sequence). The CDR3 DNA is TGCAGTGCTAGTACGACAGGCAATGAGCAGTTCTTC. Its protein product is CSASTTGNEQFF.

This clonotype has more than one count but fewer than ten. This chain links TRBV7-8 with TRBJ2-7; 7 positions match TRBD2. Germline CDR1 reads SGHVS; CDR2 reads FQNEAQ. V was pared by 5 bases and J by 6 bases, with 7 bases of the junction left unmatched. This CDR3 has 13 amino acids. CDR3 in amino acids: CASSAGLRGEQYF. As DNA, the CDR3 is TGTGCCAGCAGCGCGGGACTACGGGGCGAGCAGTACTTC.

The sample holds one count of this clonotype. The CDR3 protein is CSAYIQGDYGYTF. CDR3 bases: TGCAGTGCTTATATCCAGGGGGACTATGGCTACACCTTC. The V call is TRBV20-1, the J call TRBJ1-2; 7 positions agree with TRBD1. The V segment lost 5 bases and the J segment 3 bases; nucleotides outside the gene matches: 6. The CDR3 is 13 residues long. CDR1 is DFQATT, CDR2 SNEGSKA, per germline (reference sequence).

This clonotype occurred a few times. The rearrangement joins TRBV20-1 to TRBJ2-1, with 9 bases lining up with TRBD1. Germline V CDR1 and CDR2: DFQATT, SNEGSKA (reference sequence). J lost 9 bases, V lost 6 bases, and 12 bases had no gene match. CDR3 length: 14 amino acids. In DNA form, the CDR3 reads TGCAGTGCCTTCGGACAGGGGAAAAAGGGTGAGCAGTTCTTC. Its translation is CSAFGQGKKGEQFF.

The V gene is TRBV9, the J gene TRBJ2-5; D is perhaps TRBD1 (5 bases). Per the germline V gene, CDR1 is SGDLS and CDR2 is YYNGEE. The CDR3 spans 14 residues. Trimming shortened V by 3 bases and J by 0 bases, and 9 bases separated the two germline ends. As DNA, the CDR3 is TGTGCCAGCAGCGCTGGGGCGAACCAAGAGACCCAGTACTTC. Encoded protein: CASSAGANQETQYF.

This clonotype was detected ten times or more. The chain links TRBV7-3 to TRBJ2-1; a weak D match, TRBD2 (6 bases). V dropped 1 base and J dropped 7 bases, with 14 bases sitting between them. Looked up from germline, CDR1 is SGHTA and CDR2 is FQGTGA. The CDR3 sequence is 15 residues long. The chain's CDR3 is CASSLNPGAGNEQFF. DNA of the CDR3: TGTGCCAGCAGCTTAAATCCCGGGGCGGGGAATGAGCAGTTCTTC.

This sequence joins TRBV25-1 and TRBJ1-1; 9 positions agree with TRBD1. V was clipped by 6 bases and J by 4 bases; unmatched bases: 6. Looked up from germline, CDR1 is MGHDK and CDR2 is SYGVNS. The CDR3 runs 14 residues. The CDR3: CASSKTGGFTEAFF. The CDR3 bases are TGTGCCAGCAGCAAGACAGGGGGTTTCACTGAAGCTTTCTTT.

The table lists this clonotype with a few counts. The chain carries TRBV12-3 or TRBV12-4 and TRBJ2-1; 8 bases agree with TRBD2. The CDR3 spans 13 residues. The junction had 6 bases not matched to a gene; V was cut back by 6 bases and J by 8 bases. In DNA form, the CDR3 reads TGTGCCAGCAGAATACGGGGGGGCGATGAGCAGTTCTTC. This sequence encodes CASRIRGGDEQFF.

This clonotype was counted only a few times. V is TRBV12-3 or TRBV12-4 and J is TRBJ1-6; no reliable D call. This CDR3 is built from 14 residues. The V gene lost 4 bases and the J gene lost 9 bases, with 13 bases spanning the gap. CDR3 sequence: CASSSFPTRSPLHF. DNA for the CDR3: TGTGCCAGCAGTTCGTTCCCAACACGTTCACCCCTCCACTTT.

The V call is TRBV7-2, the J call TRBJ2-1, with D unclear. Looked up from germline, CDR1 is SGHTA and CDR2 is FQGNSA. This CDR3 comprises 16 residues. With 5 bases removed from V and 0 bases from J, the gap between germline ends came to 14 bases. Written as DNA, the CDR3 is TGTGCCAGCAGCCCTATGGAGCTAAGCTCCTACAATGAGCAGTTCTTC. Its translation: CASSPMELSSYNEQFF.